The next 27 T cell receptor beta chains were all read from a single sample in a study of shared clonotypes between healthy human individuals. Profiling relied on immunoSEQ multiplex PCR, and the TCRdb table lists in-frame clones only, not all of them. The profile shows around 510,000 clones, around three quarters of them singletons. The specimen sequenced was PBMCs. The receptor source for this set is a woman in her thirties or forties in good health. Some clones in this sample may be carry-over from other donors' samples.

This CDR3 is CASSILIGARSNQPQHF. The CDR3 bases are TGTGCCAGTAGTATTTTGATAGGGGCGCGGAGCAATCAGCCCCAGCATTTT. This rearrangement joins TRBV19 to TRBJ1-5; D possibly corresponds to TRBD1 (5 bases). Germline CDR1 LNHDA, CDR2 SQIVND (reference sequence). This CDR3 region has 17 residues. V lost 3 bases and J 1 base, leaving 16 bases between the germline ends.

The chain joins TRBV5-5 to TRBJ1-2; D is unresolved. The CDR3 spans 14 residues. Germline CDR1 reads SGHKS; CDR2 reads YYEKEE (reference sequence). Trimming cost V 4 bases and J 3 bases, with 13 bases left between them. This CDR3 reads CASSHRPADYGYTF. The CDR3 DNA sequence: TGTGCCAGCAGCCACCGACCCGCGGACTATGGCTACACCTTC.

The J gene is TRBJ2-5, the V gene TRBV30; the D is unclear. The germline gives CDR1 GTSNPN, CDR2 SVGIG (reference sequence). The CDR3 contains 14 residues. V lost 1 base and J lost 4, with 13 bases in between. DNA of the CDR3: TGTGCCTGGAGTGCGGGCCTAGAGACAGAGACCCAGTACTTC. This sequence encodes CAWSAGLETETQYF.

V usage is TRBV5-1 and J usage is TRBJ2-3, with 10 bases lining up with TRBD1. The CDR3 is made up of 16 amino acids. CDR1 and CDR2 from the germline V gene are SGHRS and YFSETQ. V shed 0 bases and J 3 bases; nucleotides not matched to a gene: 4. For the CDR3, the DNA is TGCGCCAGCAGCTTGGGACAGGGGGCGAGGACAGATACGCAGTATTTT. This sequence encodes CASSLGQGARTDTQYF.

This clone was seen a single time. The CDR3 spells CASSPAASGNFNEQFF. In nucleotides, the CDR3 is TGTGCCAGCTCACCCGCGGCTAGCGGGAATTTCAATGAGCAGTTCTTC. The rearrangement uses TRBV18 and TRBJ2-1, with 9 nucleotides matching TRBD2. Germline-derived CDR1 and CDR2 are KGHSH and LQKENI. V trimming: 3 bases; J trimming: 6 bases; junction bases outside the gene matches: 9. CDR3 length: 16 amino acids. The variable domain in full, completed from reference TRBV18 and TRBJ2-1, reads NAGVMQNPRHLVRRRGQEARLRCSPMKGHSHVYWYRQLPEEGLKFMVYLQKENIIDESGMPKERFSAEFPKEGPSILRIQQVVRGDSAAYFCASSPAASGNFNEQFFGPGTRLTVL.

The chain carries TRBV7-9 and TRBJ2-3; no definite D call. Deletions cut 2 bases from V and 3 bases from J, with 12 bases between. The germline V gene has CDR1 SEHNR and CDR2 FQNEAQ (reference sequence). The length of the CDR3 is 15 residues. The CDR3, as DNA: TGTGCCAGCAGCTTATCTCCGGCCAAAACAGATACGCAGTATTTT. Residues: CASSLSPAKTDTQYF.

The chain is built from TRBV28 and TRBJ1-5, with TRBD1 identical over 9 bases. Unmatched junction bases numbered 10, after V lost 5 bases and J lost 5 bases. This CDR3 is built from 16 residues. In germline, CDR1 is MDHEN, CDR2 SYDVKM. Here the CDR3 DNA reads TGTGCCAGCAGTGAGATTGGACAGGGGAAAGATCAGCCCCAGCATTTT. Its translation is CASSEIGQGKDQPQHF. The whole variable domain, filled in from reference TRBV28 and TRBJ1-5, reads DVKVTQSSRYLVKRTGEKVFLECVQDMDHENMFWYRQDPGLGLRLIYFSYDVKMKEKGDIPEGYSVSREKKERFSLILESASTNQTSMYLCASSEIGQGKDQPQHFGDGTRLSIL.

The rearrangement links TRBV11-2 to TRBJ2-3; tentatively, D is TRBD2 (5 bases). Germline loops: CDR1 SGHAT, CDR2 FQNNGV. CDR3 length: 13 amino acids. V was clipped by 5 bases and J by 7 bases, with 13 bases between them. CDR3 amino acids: CASSEEAVNTQYF. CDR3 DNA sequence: TGTGCCAGCAGCGAAGAAGCGGTGAATACGCAGTATTTT.

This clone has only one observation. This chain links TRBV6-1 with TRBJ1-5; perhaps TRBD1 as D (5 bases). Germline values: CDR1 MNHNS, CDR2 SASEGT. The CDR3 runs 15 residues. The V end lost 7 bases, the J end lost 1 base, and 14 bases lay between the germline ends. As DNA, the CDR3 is TGTGCCAGCACACTTCTGGGACGGAGCAATCAGCCCCAGCATTTT. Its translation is CASTLLGRSNQPQHF.

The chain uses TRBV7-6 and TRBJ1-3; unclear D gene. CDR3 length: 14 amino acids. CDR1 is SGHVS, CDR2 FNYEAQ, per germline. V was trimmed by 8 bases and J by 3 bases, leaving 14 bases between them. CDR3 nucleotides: TGTGCCAGCCAAAGCTTTCCGGGTGGAAACACCATATATTTT. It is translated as CASQSFPGGNTIYF.

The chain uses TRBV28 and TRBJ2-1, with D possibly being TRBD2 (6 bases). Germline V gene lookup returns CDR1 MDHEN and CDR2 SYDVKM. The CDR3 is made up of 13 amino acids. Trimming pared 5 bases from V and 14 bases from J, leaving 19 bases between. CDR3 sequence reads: CASSTPLSGVEFF. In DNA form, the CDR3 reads TGTGCCAGCAGTACCCCTCTCTCGGGGGTTGAGTTCTTC.

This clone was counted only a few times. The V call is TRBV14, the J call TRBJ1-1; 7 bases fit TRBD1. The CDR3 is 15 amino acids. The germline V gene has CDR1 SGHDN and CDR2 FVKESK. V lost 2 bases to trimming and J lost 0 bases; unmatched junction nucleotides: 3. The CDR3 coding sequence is TGTGCCAGCAGCCAAAGGGGACAGCTGAACACTGAAGCTTTCTTT. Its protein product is CASSQRGQLNTEAFF.

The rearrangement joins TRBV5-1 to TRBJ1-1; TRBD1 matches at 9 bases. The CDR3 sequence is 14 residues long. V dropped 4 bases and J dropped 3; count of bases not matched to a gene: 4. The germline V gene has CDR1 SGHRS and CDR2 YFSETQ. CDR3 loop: CASSQQGADTEAFF. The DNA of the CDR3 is TGCGCCAGCAGCCAACAGGGGGCGGACACTGAAGCTTTCTTT.

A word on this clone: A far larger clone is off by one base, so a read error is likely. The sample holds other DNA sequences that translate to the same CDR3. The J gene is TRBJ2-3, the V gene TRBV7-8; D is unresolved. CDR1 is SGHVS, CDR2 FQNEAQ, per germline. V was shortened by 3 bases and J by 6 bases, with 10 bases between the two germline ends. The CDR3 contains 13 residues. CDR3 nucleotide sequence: TGTGCCAGCAGCTTGAGTGGTCGTGATACGCAGTATTTT. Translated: CASSLSGRDTQYF.

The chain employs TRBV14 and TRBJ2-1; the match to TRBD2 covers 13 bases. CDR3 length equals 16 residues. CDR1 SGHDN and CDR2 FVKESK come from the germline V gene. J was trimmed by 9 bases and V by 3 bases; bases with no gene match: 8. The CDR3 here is CASSHSGTSGVFEQFF. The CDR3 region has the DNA TGTGCCAGCAGCCATTCCGGGACTAGCGGGGTTTTTGAGCAGTTCTTC.

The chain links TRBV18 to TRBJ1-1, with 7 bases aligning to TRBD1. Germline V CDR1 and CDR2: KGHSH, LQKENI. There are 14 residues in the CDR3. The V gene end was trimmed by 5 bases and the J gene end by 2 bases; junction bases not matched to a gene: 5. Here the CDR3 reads CASSSGQPNTEAFF. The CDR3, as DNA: TGTGCCAGCTCATCGGGACAGCCAAACACTGAAGCTTTCTTT.

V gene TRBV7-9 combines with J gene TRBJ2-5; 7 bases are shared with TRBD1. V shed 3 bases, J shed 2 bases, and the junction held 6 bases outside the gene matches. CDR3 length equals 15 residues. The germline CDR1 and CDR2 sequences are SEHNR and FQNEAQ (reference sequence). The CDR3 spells CASSLMGQIQETQYF. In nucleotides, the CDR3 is TGTGCCAGCAGCTTGATGGGACAGATACAAGAGACCCAGTACTTC.

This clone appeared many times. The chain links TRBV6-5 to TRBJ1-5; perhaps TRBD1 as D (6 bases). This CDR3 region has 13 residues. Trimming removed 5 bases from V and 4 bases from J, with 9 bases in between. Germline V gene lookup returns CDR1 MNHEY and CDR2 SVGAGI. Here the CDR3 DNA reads TGTGCCAGCAGTCCAGACAGGAATCAGCCCCAGCATTTT. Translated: CASSPDRNQPQHF.

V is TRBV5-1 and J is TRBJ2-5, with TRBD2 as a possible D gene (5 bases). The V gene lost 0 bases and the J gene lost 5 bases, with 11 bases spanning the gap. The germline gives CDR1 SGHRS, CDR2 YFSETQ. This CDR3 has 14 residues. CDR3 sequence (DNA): TGCGCCAGCAGCTTGGGGACTCAGCCGGAGACCCAGTACTTC. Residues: CASSLGTQPETQYF.

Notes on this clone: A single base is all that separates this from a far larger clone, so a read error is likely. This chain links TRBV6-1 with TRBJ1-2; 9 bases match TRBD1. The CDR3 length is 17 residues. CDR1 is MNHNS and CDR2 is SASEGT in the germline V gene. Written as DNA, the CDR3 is TGTGCCGGCAGTGCGGACAGGGGCCGCGTCCCGAACTATGGCTACACCTTC. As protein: CAGSADRGRVPNYGYTF.

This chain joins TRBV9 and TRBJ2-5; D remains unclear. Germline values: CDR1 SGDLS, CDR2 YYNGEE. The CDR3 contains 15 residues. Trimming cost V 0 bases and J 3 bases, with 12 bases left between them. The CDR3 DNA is TGTGCCAGCAGCGTAGGGCTAGGTCCAGAAGAGACCCAGTACTTC. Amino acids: CASSVGLGPEETQYF. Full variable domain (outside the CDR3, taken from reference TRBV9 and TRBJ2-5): DSGVTQTPKHLITATGQRVTLRCSPRSGDLSVYWYQQSLDQGLQFLIQYYNGEERAKGNILERFSAQQFPDLHSELNLSSLELGDSALYFCASSVGLGPEETQYFGPGTRLLVL.

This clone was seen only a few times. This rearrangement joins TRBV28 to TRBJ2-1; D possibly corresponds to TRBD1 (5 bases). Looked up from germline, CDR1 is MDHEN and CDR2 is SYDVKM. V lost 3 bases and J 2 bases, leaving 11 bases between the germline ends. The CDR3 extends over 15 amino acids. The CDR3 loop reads CASSFAGSAYNEQFF. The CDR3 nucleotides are TGTGCCAGCAGTTTTGCAGGGTCAGCCTACAATGAGCAGTTCTTC.

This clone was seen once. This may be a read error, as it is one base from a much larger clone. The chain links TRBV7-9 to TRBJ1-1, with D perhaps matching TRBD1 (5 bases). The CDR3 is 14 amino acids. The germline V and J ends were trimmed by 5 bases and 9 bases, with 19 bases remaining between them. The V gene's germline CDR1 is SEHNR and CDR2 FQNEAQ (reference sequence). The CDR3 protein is CASSVDSWGTKAFF. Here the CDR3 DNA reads TGTGCCAGCAGCGTCGACTCTTGGGGGACTAAAGCTTTCTTT.

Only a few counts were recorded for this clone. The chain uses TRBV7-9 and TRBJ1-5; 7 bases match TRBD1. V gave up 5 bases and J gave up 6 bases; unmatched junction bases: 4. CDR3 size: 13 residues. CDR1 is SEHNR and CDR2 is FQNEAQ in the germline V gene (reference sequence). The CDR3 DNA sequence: TGTGCCAGCAGCCGAGACAGGGCTCAGCCCCAGCATTTT. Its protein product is CASSRDRAQPQHF.

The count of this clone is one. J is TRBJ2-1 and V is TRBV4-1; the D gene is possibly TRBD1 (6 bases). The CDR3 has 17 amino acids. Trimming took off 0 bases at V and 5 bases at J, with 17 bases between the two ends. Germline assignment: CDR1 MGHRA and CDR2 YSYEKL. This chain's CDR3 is CASSQDFFVQGNNEQFF. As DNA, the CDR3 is TGCGCCAGCAGCCAAGATTTCTTCGTGCAGGGGAACAATGAGCAGTTCTTC.

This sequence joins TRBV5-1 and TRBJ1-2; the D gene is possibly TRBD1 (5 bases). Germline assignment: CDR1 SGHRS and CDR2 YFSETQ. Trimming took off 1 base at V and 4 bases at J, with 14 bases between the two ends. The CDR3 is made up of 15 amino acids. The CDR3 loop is CASSLYGGSLYGYTF. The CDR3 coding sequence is TGCGCCAGCAGCTTGTATGGGGGATCCCTCTATGGCTACACCTTC.

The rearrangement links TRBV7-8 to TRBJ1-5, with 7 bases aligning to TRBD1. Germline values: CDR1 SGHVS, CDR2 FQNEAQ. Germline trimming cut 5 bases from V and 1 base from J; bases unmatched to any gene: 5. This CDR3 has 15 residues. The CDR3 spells CASSPGQSSNQPQHF. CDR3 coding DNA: TGTGCCAGCAGCCCGGGACAGTCCAGCAATCAGCCCCAGCATTTT.